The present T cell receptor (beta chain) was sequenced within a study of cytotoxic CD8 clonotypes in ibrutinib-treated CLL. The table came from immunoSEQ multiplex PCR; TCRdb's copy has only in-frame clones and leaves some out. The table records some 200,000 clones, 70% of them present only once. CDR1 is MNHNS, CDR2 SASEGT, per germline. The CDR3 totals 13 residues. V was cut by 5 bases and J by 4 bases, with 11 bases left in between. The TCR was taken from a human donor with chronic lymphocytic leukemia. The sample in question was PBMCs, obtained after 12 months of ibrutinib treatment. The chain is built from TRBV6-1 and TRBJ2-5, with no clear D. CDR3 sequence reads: CASSPLNGETQYF. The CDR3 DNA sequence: TGTGCCAGCAGTCCCTTGAATGGAGAGACCCAGTACTTC.